This T cell receptor beta chain derives from a study of T cells in Graves' hyperthyroidism and ophthalmopathy. Trimming removed 4 bases at V and 8 bases at J, with 18 bases between. Germline-derived CDR1 and CDR2 are SGHTA and FQGNSA. CDR3 length: 15 amino acids. Amplification yielded TCR beta CDR3 regions, with RNA transcripts as the source. HTBI primers were employed in a first-round RT-PCR of the TCR CDR3. TCRdb re-called the multiplex PCR reads through MiXCR, storing one row per CDR3 protein. Here the sample spans 250,000 to 300,000 distinct CDR3 sequences, approximately 12% being singletons. PBMCs stemmed from 10 ml fresh peripheral blood. This clonotype was counted at least ten times.

This chain links TRBV7-2 with TRBJ1-5; D might be TRBD1 (5 bases). This TCR came from a woman aged 30 to 39 with Graves' hyperthyroidism that later progressed to Graves' ophthalmopathy. What was sequenced was blood. In nucleotides, the CDR3 is TGTGCCAGCAGCTCGCGGGGGGGGAACCGGGAGCCCCAGCATTTT. Residues: CASSSRGGNREPQHF. Supplemented by reference TRBV7-2 and TRBJ1-5, the full variable domain reads GAGVSQSPSNKVTEKGKDVELRCDPISGHTALYWYRQSLGQGLEFLIYFQGNSAPDKSGLPSDRFSAERTGGSVSTLTIQRTQQEDSAVYLCASSSRGGNREPQHFGDGTRLSIL.